Each of the 17 T cell receptor beta chains below was sequenced from the same sample in a study of cytomegalovirus exposure and HLA in healthy donors. Amplification used 60 Vbeta primers and 13 Jbeta primers. The protocol was immunoSEQ multiplex PCR, while the TCRdb copy is restricted to in-frame clones and leaves out a portion. The sample includes approximately 120,000 clones. Material for sequencing was PBMCs. The receptors here all came from a man aged 18 to 29 in good health and CMV-seronegative.

The V and J genes are TRBV7-9 and TRBJ1-4, with TRBD1 matching 7 bases. This CDR3 comprises 18 residues. V shed 1 base, J shed 4 bases, and the junction held 12 bases outside the gene matches. Germline CDR1 reads SEHNR; CDR2 reads FQNEAQ (reference sequence). The CDR3 loop is CASSLGLLRDRINEKLFF. The CDR3 DNA is TGTGCCAGCAGCTTAGGTCTTCTTCGGGACAGAATTAATGAAAAACTGTTTTTT.

This chain connects TRBV7-2 to TRBJ2-3; a weak D match, TRBD2 (8 bases). The germline V gene encodes CDR1 SGHTA and CDR2 FQGNSA. Trimming took off 4 bases at V and 4 bases at J, with 18 bases between the two ends. This CDR3 comprises 16 residues. CDR3 region: CASSSPGQTSADTQYF. As DNA, the CDR3 is TGTGCCAGCAGCTCGCCGGGACAGACTAGCGCAGATACGCAGTATTTT.

The chain carries TRBV5-1 and TRBJ2-3, with 8 bases identical to TRBD2. The CDR3 has 17 amino acids. V dropped 4 bases and J dropped 3; count of bases not matched to a gene: 13. Germline V lookup: CDR1 SGHRS, CDR2 YFSETQ. The CDR3, as DNA: TGCGCCAGCAGCCAGCGGGGGCCTTCCCTCCAAACAGATACGCAGTATTTT. Its translation: CASSQRGPSLQTDTQYF. The full variable domain, its missing parts supplied by reference TRBV5-1 and TRBJ2-3, is KAGVTQTPRYLIKTRGQQVTLSCSPISGHRSVSWYQQTPGQGLQFLFEYFSETQRNKGNFPGRFSGRQFSNSRSEMNVSTLELGDSALYLCASSQRGPSLQTDTQYFGPGTRLTVL.

The CDR3 nucleotides are TGCGCCAGCAGCTCGACAGGGGGGCGAGAGACCCAGTACTTC. This gives the protein CASSSTGGRETQYF. This chain links TRBV5-1 with TRBJ2-5; TRBD1 matches 9 bases. Germline lookup yields CDR1 SGHRS and CDR2 YFSETQ. V gave up 3 bases and J gave up 4 bases; unmatched junction bases: 4. This CDR3 region has 14 residues.

The chain recombines TRBV5-6 with TRBJ1-5, with D possibly being TRBD1 (6 bases). The V and J ends lost 2 bases and 5 bases respectively, with 14 bases between them. There are 15 residues in the CDR3. Germline values: CDR1 SGHDT, CDR2 YYEEEE. CDR3 region: CASSFFGEGDQPQHF. The CDR3 nucleotides read TGTGCCAGCAGCTTTTTTGGGGAGGGGGATCAGCCCCAGCATTTT.

A remark on this clone: At one of its ends the junction is not consistent with the germline gene, which may arise from a read error. The chain carries TRBV29-1 and TRBJ1-2; 8 nucleotides agree with TRBD1. The length of the CDR3 is 12 residues. Looked up from germline, CDR1 is SQVTM and CDR2 is ANQGSEA. This chain's CDR3 is CSVWTGMNGYSF. As DNA, the CDR3 is TGCAGCGTGTGGACAGGGATGAATGGCTACTCCTTC.

The genes are TRBV5-1 and TRBJ2-3; 7 nucleotides match TRBD1. J was trimmed by 1 base and V by 0 bases; bases with no gene match: 5. Germline V gene lookup returns CDR1 SGHRS and CDR2 YFSETQ. The CDR3 has 16 amino acids. DNA for the CDR3: TGCGCCAGCAGCTTGGTAGGGGACAGCCGCACAGATACGCAGTATTTT. It translates to CASSLVGDSRTDTQYF.

This sequence joins TRBV19 and TRBJ1-3; D may be TRBD1 (5 bases). This CDR3 region has 14 residues. Germline V gene sequence: CDR1 LNHDA, CDR2 SQIVND (reference sequence). The V and J ends lost 6 bases and 4 bases respectively, with 13 bases between them. The CDR3 is CASRDQGYGNTIYF. CDR3 nucleotide sequence: TGTGCCAGTAGGGACCAGGGTTACGGAAACACCATATATTTT.

V and J are TRBV7-3 and TRBJ1-1; D is perhaps TRBD1 (5 bases). The CDR3 is 15 amino acids. The germline gives CDR1 SGHTA, CDR2 FQGTGA. V was clipped by 1 base and J by 1 base, with 10 bases between them. For the CDR3, the DNA is TGTGCCAGCAGCTTAAACAGGTTCGGGAACACTGAAGCTTTCTTT. Protein product: CASSLNRFGNTEAFF.

The chain uses TRBV6-7 and TRBJ1-5, with TRBD1 identical over 11 bases. TRBV6-7 is marked as an open reading frame, function uncertain. With V trimmed by 11 bases and J by 4 bases, 16 bases remained unmatched. The CDR3 totals 17 residues. The CDR3 sequence: CAEGRGTGGIGNQPQHF. The DNA for the CDR3 is TGTGCCGAAGGACGCGGGACAGGGGGTATAGGGAATCAGCCCCAGCATTTT.

V usage is TRBV15 and J usage is TRBJ2-7; D remains ambiguous. Germline loops: CDR1 LNHNV, CDR2 YYDKDF (reference sequence). V lost 0 bases to trimming and J lost 7 bases, with 16 bases between them. The CDR3 totals 15 residues. CDR3 DNA: TGTGCCACCAGCAGAGATTTAGGTCCCTCCGGGGAGCAGTACTTC. Its protein is CATSRDLGPSGEQYF.

The chain uses TRBV30 and TRBJ2-2; D gene ambiguous. The CDR3 has 15 amino acids. The V and J ends lost 0 bases and 7 bases respectively, with 15 bases between them. CDR1 is GTSNPN, CDR2 SVGIG, per germline (reference sequence). CDR3 nucleotide sequence: TGTGCCTGGAGTGTTCTCATGTCGGGTAGCGGGGAGCTGTTTTTT. Its protein is CAWSVLMSGSGELFF.

The chain has TRBV9 and TRBJ1-6; 7 nucleotides match TRBD1. CDR3 size: 16 residues. V was pared by 3 bases and J by 6 bases, with 9 bases of the junction left unmatched. Germline V CDR1 and CDR2: SGDLS, YYNGEE. This CDR3 reads CASSGHRGSGNSPLHF. In DNA, the CDR3 is TGTGCCAGCAGCGGCCACAGGGGTTCAGGTAATTCACCCCTCCACTTT.

The chain has TRBV15 and TRBJ1-2; 7 bases are shared with TRBD1. This CDR3 comprises 15 residues. Trimming took 0 bases from V and 4 from J; bases not matched to a gene: 5. Per germline, CDR1 LNHNV and CDR2 YYDKDF (reference sequence). The CDR3 is CATSRERGLFYGYTF. Written as DNA, the CDR3 is TGTGCCACCAGCAGAGAAAGGGGGCTCTTCTATGGCTACACCTTC.

V is TRBV19 and J is TRBJ2-1; TRBD2 matches 8 bases. The germline V gene has CDR1 LNHDA and CDR2 SQIVND (reference sequence). The length of the CDR3 is 17 residues. J lost 2 bases, V lost 1 base, and 7 bases had no gene match. The CDR3 spells CASSIASGLGPYNEQFF. CDR3 DNA: TGTGCCAGTAGTATAGCTAGCGGGCTCGGCCCCTACAATGAGCAGTTCTTC.

J is TRBJ2-1 and V is TRBV9; 10 positions agree with TRBD1. The CDR3 consists of 14 residues. Germline values: CDR1 SGDLS, CDR2 YYNGEE. The V and J ends lost 3 bases and 5 bases, in that order; junction bases with no gene match: 2. The CDR3 nucleotides are TGTGCCAGCAGCGGCGGGACAGGGGACAATGAGCAGTTCTTC. As protein: CASSGGTGDNEQFF.

The chain employs TRBV9 and TRBJ1-6, with a tentative D call TRBD1 (6 bases). V was cut by 4 bases and J by 9 bases, with 26 bases left in between. This CDR3 comprises 18 residues. CDR1 is SGDLS, CDR2 YYNGEE, per germline. The CDR3 spells CASSLRTDTLETGSPLHF. The DNA of the CDR3 is TGTGCCAGCAGCTTAAGGACGGATACCCTGGAGACAGGTTCACCCCTCCACTTT.